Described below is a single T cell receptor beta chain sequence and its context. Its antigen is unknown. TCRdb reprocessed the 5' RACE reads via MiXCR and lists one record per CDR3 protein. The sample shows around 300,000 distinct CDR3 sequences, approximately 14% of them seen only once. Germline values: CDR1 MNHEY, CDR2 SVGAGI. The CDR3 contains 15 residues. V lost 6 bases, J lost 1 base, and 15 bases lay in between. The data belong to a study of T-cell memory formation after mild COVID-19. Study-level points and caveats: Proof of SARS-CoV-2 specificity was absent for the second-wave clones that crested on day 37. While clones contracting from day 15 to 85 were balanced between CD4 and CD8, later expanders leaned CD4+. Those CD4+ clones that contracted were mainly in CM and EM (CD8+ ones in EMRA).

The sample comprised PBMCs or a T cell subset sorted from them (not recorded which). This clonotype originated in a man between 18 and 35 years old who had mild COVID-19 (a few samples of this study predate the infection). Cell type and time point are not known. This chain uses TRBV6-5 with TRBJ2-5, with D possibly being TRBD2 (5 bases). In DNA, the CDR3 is TGTGCCAGCAGCTTTTTACGTACTAGCCAAGAGACCCAGTACTTC. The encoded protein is CASSFLRTSQETQYF.